Presented here are 21 T cell receptor beta chains from one specimen sequenced in a study of identical twins. Using its own MiXCR run on the 5' RACE reads, TCRdb lists one record per CDR3 protein. The sample consists of 300,000 to 400,000 distinct CDR3 sequences, about 12% of them appearing once. These sequences were also reported in another study, on yellow fever vaccine responses in identical twins.

Sequencing was carried out using CD8+ T cells sorted from blood. All receptors derive from a woman younger than 30 in good health.

This chain joins TRBV12-3 or TRBV12-4 and TRBJ1-4; 8 positions match TRBD1. V gave up 7 bases and J gave up 7 bases; unmatched junction bases: 14. This CDR3 has 16 residues. The CDR3 nucleotides are TGTGCCAGCACCCCCTCCTTCGGGGACAGGACTGAAAAACTGTTTTTT. This sequence encodes CASTPSFGDRTEKLFF.

A few counts support this clonotype. V gene TRBV20-1 combines with J gene TRBJ2-4; tentatively, D is TRBD1 or TRBD2 (5 bases each). The CDR3 covers 12 residues. The germline gives CDR1 DFQATT, CDR2 SNEGSKA (reference sequence). Written as DNA, the CDR3 is TGCGCCGGGGACCCAGCCAAAAACATTCAGTACTTC. It is translated as CAGDPAKNIQYF.

This clonotype was recorded a few times. The rearrangement joins TRBV28 to TRBJ2-1, with TRBD2 matching 7 bases. Trimming took 7 bases from V and 7 from J; bases not matched to a gene: 10. CDR3 length: 14 residues. Germline V gene sequence: CDR1 MDHEN, CDR2 SYDVKM. The CDR3 sequence: CASNSGGSGNEQFF. CDR3 bases: TGTGCCAGCAACTCCGGCGGGAGCGGGAATGAGCAGTTCTTC.

This clonotype was picked up a small number of times. This sequence joins TRBV28 and TRBJ1-3, with 9 bases lining up with TRBD1. Germline CDR1 and CDR2: MDHEN and SYDVKM. The CDR3 covers 19 residues. V gave up 5 bases and J gave up 2 bases; unmatched junction bases: 16. The CDR3 here is CASSLPGHTGQGTGNTIYF. The CDR3 DNA reads as TGTGCCAGCAGTCTCCCCGGGCATACGGGACAGGGAACTGGAAACACCATATATTTT.

A few counts support this clonotype. The DNA for the CDR3 is TGTGCCAGCCCAAGCCGTAGGGGTAAAATATCAAACTATGGCTACACCTTC. This codes for CASPSRRGKISNYGYTF. The J gene is TRBJ1-2, the V gene TRBV18, with D possibly being TRBD1 (5 bases). The CDR3 loop spans 17 amino acids. Germline V CDR1 and CDR2: KGHSH, LQKENI. V lost 8 bases and J lost 2, with 24 bases in between.

This clonotype was recorded a few times. J is TRBJ2-1 and V is TRBV3-1; 12 bases are a match to TRBD2. Germline loops: CDR1 LGHDT, CDR2 YNNKEL (reference sequence). The CDR3 spans 15 residues. J gave up 10 bases and V 6 bases, and 10 bases lay outside the gene matches. The CDR3 bases are TGTGCCAGCAGGTCCGGACTAGCGGGGCGGGGAGAGCAGTTCTTC. This encodes CASRSGLAGRGEQFF.

This clonotype was observed a handful of times. The CDR3 DNA reads TGCGCCAGCAGGTACCGGGACAGGGATACCGGGGAGCTGTTTTTT. This encodes CASRYRDRDTGELFF. V gene TRBV4-1 combines with J gene TRBJ2-2; 9 nucleotides align to TRBD1. Germline CDR1 MGHRA, CDR2 YSYEKL. J gave up 5 bases and V 6 bases, and 7 bases lay outside the gene matches. This CDR3 region has 15 residues.

This rearrangement joins TRBV6-5 to TRBJ2-5, with TRBD2 matching over 11 bases. V dropped 2 bases and J dropped 4; count of bases not matched to a gene: 12. Germline CDR1 and CDR2: MNHEY and SVGAGI. The CDR3 covers 18 residues. For the CDR3, the DNA is TGTGCCAGCAGTTACCGACGAAGTAGCGGGAGGGCCACAGAGACCCAGTACTTC. Its translation is CASSYRRSSGRATETQYF.

This clonotype was seen more than once but under ten times. The CDR3 region has the DNA TGCAGTGCCCGCCTCGGGGGGGCTGAGCAGTTCTTC. Its translation is CSARLGGAEQFF. The chain uses TRBV20-1 and TRBJ2-1; the match to TRBD2 covers 8 bases. V lost 6 bases to trimming and J lost 9 bases; unmatched junction nucleotides: 7. Germline loops: CDR1 DFQATT, CDR2 SNEGSKA (reference sequence). CDR3 length equals 12 residues.

This clonotype was seen only a few times. V and J are TRBV29-1 and TRBJ2-7, with 12 bases aligning to TRBD1. The CDR3 has 17 residues. The trim removed 1 base at V and 1 base at J, leaving 8 bases unmatched. Germline-derived CDR1 and CDR2 are SQVTM and ANQGSEA. In DNA form, the CDR3 reads TGCAGCGTTGAAGTCCCGGGGACAGGGGGCGGGTCCTACGAGCAGTACTTC. Translating it yields CSVEVPGTGGGSYEQYF.

The chain couples TRBV15 to TRBJ2-7; TRBD2 matches 10 bases. Germline V gene lookup returns CDR1 LNHNV and CDR2 YYDKDF (reference sequence). The V and J ends lost 0 bases and 6 bases, in that order; junction bases with no gene match: 5. This CDR3 has 15 residues. CDR3: CATSREASSGSEQYF. The CDR3 DNA follows: TGTGCCACCAGCAGAGAGGCCTCTAGCGGGAGCGAGCAGTACTTC.

In this sample, this clonotype turned up a few times. The chain couples TRBV12-3 or TRBV12-4 to TRBJ1-1; D is ambiguous. V was trimmed by 7 bases and J by 1 base, leaving 25 bases between them. The CDR3 totals 18 residues. CDR3: CASTPGGVLGWWNTEAFF. DNA of the CDR3: TGTGCCAGCACCCCAGGTGGGGTTCTGGGTTGGTGGAACACTGAAGCTTTCTTT.

The V call is TRBV28, the J call TRBJ2-7; 7 nucleotides align to TRBD1. J gave up 0 bases and V 8 bases, and 7 bases lay outside the gene matches. The CDR3 spans 14 residues. Germline V gene lookup returns CDR1 MDHEN and CDR2 SYDVKM. DNA of the CDR3: TGTGCCAGCCGGATACAGGGGATCTCCTACGAGCAGTACTTC. Encoded protein: CASRIQGISYEQYF.

This clonotype appeared a single time. V is TRBV11-3 and J is TRBJ2-7; D is perhaps TRBD2 (6 bases). The V end was cut by 5 bases, the J end by 3 bases, with 11 bases between. The CDR3 loop spans 13 amino acids. Germline assignment: CDR1 SGHNT and CDR2 YENEEA. The CDR3 here is CASSREPDYEQYF. The CDR3 nucleotides read TGTGCCAGCAGCCGGGAGCCGGACTACGAGCAGTACTTC.

The chain joins TRBV15 to TRBJ2-2; D might be TRBD1 or TRBD2, each matching 5 bases. The germline V gene encodes CDR1 LNHNV and CDR2 YYDKDF (reference sequence). V was cut by 5 bases and J by 6 bases, with 13 bases left in between. This CDR3 is 14 amino acids long. CDR3 coding DNA: TGTGCCACCAGCTTTCTTGGGGGTCCCGGGGAGCTGTTTTTT. This codes for CATSFLGGPGELFF. The whole variable domain, remainder taken from reference TRBV15 and TRBJ2-2, is DAMVIQNPRYQVTQFGKPVTLSCSQTLNHNVMYWYQQKSSQAPKLLFHYYDKDFNNEADTPDNFQSRRPNTSFCFLDIRSPGLGDTAMYLCATSFLGGPGELFFGEGSRLTVL.

This clonotype was recorded many times. The rearrangement links TRBV6-2 or TRBV6-3 to TRBJ2-1; TRBD2 matches 9 bases. Germline loops: CDR1 MNHEY, CDR2 SVGEGT. V shed 6 bases and J 5 bases; nucleotides not matched to a gene: 5. This CDR3 is built from 14 residues. As DNA, the CDR3 is TGTGCCAGCAGGCTAGCGGGACTGAACAATGAGCAGTTCTTC. Protein product: CASRLAGLNNEQFF.

This clonotype was seen only a few times. This sequence joins TRBV5-1 and TRBJ1-2, with D hard to call. Germline CDR1 and CDR2: SGHRS and YFSETQ. The V gene lost 5 bases and the J gene lost 3 bases, with 11 bases spanning the gap. CDR3 length: 13 amino acids. CDR3 sequence (DNA): TGCGCCAGCAGAGAAACACTTTACTATGGCTACACCTTC. Its translation is CASRETLYYGYTF.

The gene calls are TRBV6-1 and TRBJ2-3, with 10 bases lining up with TRBD2. The V segment lost 1 base and the J segment 6 bases; nucleotides outside the gene matches: 13. The CDR3 runs to 18 residues. Per the germline V gene, CDR1 is MNHNS and CDR2 is SASEGT. CDR3 in DNA: TGTGCCAGCAGTGAAGGCCAGCGGGGGGGCCCCGATACGGATACGCAGTATTTT. It yields the protein CASSEGQRGGPDTDTQYF.

This chain uses TRBV5-6 with TRBJ2-5; D is perhaps TRBD2 (6 bases). Germline loops: CDR1 SGHDT, CDR2 YYEEEE. The CDR3 sequence is 16 residues long. Trimming cost V 3 bases and J 4 bases, with 19 bases left between them. The CDR3 DNA sequence: TGTGCCAGCAGCTCGGAGGGATACGGGCGGGTAGAGACCCAGTACTTC. Amino acids: CASSSEGYGRVETQYF.

This chain joins TRBV4-1 and TRBJ2-1; 13 bases fit TRBD2. Germline V gives CDR1 MGHRA, CDR2 YSYEKL. The CDR3 sequence is 18 residues long. J gave up 4 bases and V 4 bases, and 10 bases lay outside the gene matches. The CDR3 bases are TGCGCCAGCAGCCCCAAGCACCGGACTAGCGGGGGTTACAATGAGCAGTTCTTC. The encoded protein is CASSPKHRTSGGYNEQFF.

This rearrangement joins TRBV4-1 to TRBJ1-1; D not resolved. V was cut by 0 bases and J by 3 bases, with 8 bases left in between. Germline values: CDR1 MGHRA, CDR2 YSYEKL. The CDR3 length is 14 residues. The CDR3 loop is CASSQDLRDTEAFF. Written as DNA, the CDR3 is TGCGCCAGCAGCCAAGATCTCCGAGACACTGAAGCTTTCTTT.